The entry below describes one T cell receptor beta chain. What antigen it recognizes has not been identified. No quality values exist for individual bases; no much larger clone is one base distant. The data belong to a study of shared clonotypes between healthy human individuals (dated by TCRdb to about 2020). General notes on the study: The cohort included three men and a couple of women between 18 and 49 years of age. Different laboratories and diverse techniques were used to prepare libraries and sequence TCR repertoires, to increase sequencing depth and limit assay-specific biases. Between about 0.8 and 9.5 billion PBMCs per donor were obtained by leukapheresis. For each donor, CD4 naive and CD4 memory were each given three plates, CD8 naive was given two plates, and CD8 memory was given one plate. Blood TCR repertoires of a handful of healthy adults were deeply sequenced to estimate repertoire size and the extent of clonotype sharing between individuals. The paper as a whole reports these results and caveats: The genetic and exposure-history diversity represented was limited by the small number of donors. Pairwise subsampling indicated that sequencing depth was expected to affect the degree of clonotype sharing among donors. Rarefaction of sorted-subset datasets indicated incomplete sequencing despite the large sequencing depth. Higher generation probabilities were observed for clonotypes shared by all four sorted-subset donors than for non-shared clonotypes. Sampling was restricted to blood, and TCR repertoires in tissues likely differ from the TCR repertoires found in blood. Across a handful of donors, around 5% of naive CD4, approximately 3.6% of naive CD8, approximately 2.5% of memory CD4, and approximately 0.42% of memory CD8 clonotypes were shared. Naive subsets generally had larger estimated clonotype richness than memory subsets.

TCR CDR3 regions were amplified from genomic DNA by multiplex PCR using the deep immunoSEQ assay. For each cell subset, the extracted genomic DNA was distributed evenly across all wells of several immunoSEQ 96-well plates, and each plate served as one replicate. For sorted subsets, 200 to 250 ng of genomic DNA, equivalent to 25,000 to 30,000 T cell genomes, went into each replicate PCR. Purified libraries were quantified with a Qubit 3.0 fluorometer, sized on a Bioanalyzer 2100, and re-quantified with the KAPA Library Quantification kit. Each immunoSEQ 96-well plate was sequenced on its own single-read 150-cycle Illumina NextSeq 550 flow cell. In the authors' own workflow: Because the immunoSEQ output held only junctional sequences and lacked quality scores, the filtering could not match the filtering applied to full-length reads. To assign V/J genes and CDR3, sequences were annotated against IMGT germline references using PyIR, a Python wrapper for IgBLAST v1.9. Any read was removed if the V/J assignment was weak (E-value above 1e-6), the CDR3 was missing, or the read contained stop codons, out-of-frame junctions, or ambiguous translated residues. V3J clonotypes were defined as sequences sharing the same inferred V gene, J gene, and CDR3 amino acid sequence. Percentage overlap between repertoires was computed as shared unique clonotypes divided by the size of the smaller repertoire. Three approaches were used to assess repertoire richness: RTK rarefaction, the Chao1 estimator, and Recon v2.1 estimates of unobserved clonotypes. Generation probabilities were computed with OLGA for all TCRbeta clonotypes obtained by the gDNA method from four donors. TCRdb stores this immuneACCESS table with in-frame sequences only. Part of the clones is absent; in the studies checked, under half of the shortfall reflects unresolved V genes, and no reason is known for the rest. The DNA was the basis for D and trimming; V, J and clone size are from that table. The sample has about 2 million clones on record, over 85% of them singletons. In total, the top ten clones hold 1% to 1.5% of the sample.

Trimming takes 2 bases off V and 6 bases off J; junction bases not matched to a gene: 5. The CDR3 covers 15 residues, taking in both the cysteine and the phenylalanine. Kept here is only the CDR3 DNA, which spans 45 bases and is read in frame from base 1. The germline V gene (reference sequence) sets CDR1 to LNHDA and CDR2 to SQIVND. CD8 naive samples were CD45RO-negative cells positively selected for CCR7, giving a CD45RA+CCR7+ population that excluded TemRA cells. Healthy HIV-negative adults with no recently reported acute infections or vaccinations were included as donors. Only Caucasian adults living in Nashville, Tennessee, USA were represented among the donors. Blood was collected by leukapheresis, and PBMCs were isolated by Ficoll-Histopaque density gradient centrifugation and then cryopreserved in liquid nitrogen vapor phase. Analytical flow cytometry was used to check the purity and quantity of each magnetically sorted T cell population. From each sorted fraction, genomic DNA was isolated and quantified by UV absorbance on a Nanodrop 2000c.

The clonotype comes from a man younger than 35 in good health. The chain links TRBV19 with TRBJ2-1, and 9 bases in between align with TRBD2. The sequenced material came from naive CD8+ T cells sorted from blood. The sample's cell subset or site label is to be understood as: CD45RA+CCR7+. The DNA sequence reads TGTGCCAGTAGTATACTAGCGGGAAGGGGCAATGAGCAGTTCTTC. Protein translation: CASSILAGRGNEQFF.